These 11 T cell receptor beta chains originate from one sample sequenced in a study of blood T cell repertoires in COVID-19. The protocol was immunoSEQ multiplex PCR, while the TCRdb copy is restricted to in-frame clones and leaves out a portion. The data show under 300,000 clones, with 83% seen just once and 8% to 9.5% held by the top ten. Sequencing was done on a sample of peripheral blood. The origin of the receptors is a woman aged 50 to 60 who had recovered from COVID-19.

This chain links TRBV7-2 with TRBJ2-1, with D perhaps TRBD2 (7 bases). CDR3 size: 15 residues. Trimming removed 4 bases from V and 5 bases from J, with 15 bases in between. CDR1 SGHTA and CDR2 FQGNSA come from the germline V gene. This CDR3 reads CASSWGRLADNEQFF. The CDR3 DNA reads as TGTGCCAGCAGCTGGGGGCGGCTAGCGGACAATGAGCAGTTCTTC.

In its sample, this clone was seen once. The rearrangement links TRBV7-3 to TRBJ2-5, with D perhaps TRBD1 (6 bases). The CDR3 spans 15 residues. Germline CDR1 and CDR2: SGHTA and FQGTGA. Trimming removed 5 bases at V and 1 base at J, with 14 bases between. CDR3 loop: CASSPMTGSQETQYF. The CDR3 coding sequence is TGTGCCAGCAGCCCTATGACAGGCTCCCAAGAGACCCAGTACTTC.

The chain recombines TRBV7-6 with TRBJ2-5; D is possibly TRBD2 (5 bases). Trimming shortened V by 2 bases and J by 5 bases, and 12 bases separated the two germline ends. The CDR3 consists of 14 residues. Germline CDR1 SGHVS, CDR2 FNYEAQ. Here the CDR3 DNA reads TGTGCCAGCAGCTTAACGCTCGGCGGGGAGACCCAGTACTTC. This codes for CASSLTLGGETQYF.

J is TRBJ2-2 and V is TRBV7-9; 8 nucleotides line up with TRBD1. V lost 5 bases to trimming and J lost 0 bases; unmatched junction nucleotides: 8. Per germline, CDR1 SEHNR and CDR2 FQNEAQ (reference sequence). This CDR3 is 17 amino acids long. CDR3 loop: CASSRGTGETNTGELFF. In DNA, the CDR3 is TGTGCCAGCAGCCGCGGGACAGGCGAAACGAACACCGGGGAGCTGTTTTTT. Based on the CDR3 plus reference TRBV7-9 and TRBJ2-2, the full variable domain is DTGVSQNPRHKITKRGQNVTFRCDPISEHNRLYWYRQTLGQGPEFLTYFQNEAQLEKSRLLSDRFSAERPKGSFSTLEIQRTEQGDSAMYLCASSRGTGETNTGELFFGEGSRLTVL.

V gene TRBV2 combines with J gene TRBJ2-7, with 8 bases fitting TRBD2. The V gene's germline CDR1 is SNHLY and CDR2 FYNNEI. CDR3 length: 15 residues. V lost 7 bases and J lost 2; bases outside the gene matches: 10. CDR3: CASNSARTSPYEQYF. Written as DNA, the CDR3 is TGTGCCAGCAACTCAGCTAGGACTAGCCCCTACGAGCAGTACTTC.

The gene calls are TRBV5-1 and TRBJ2-7; 8 bases line up with TRBD1. The germline CDR1 and CDR2 sequences are SGHRS and YFSETQ. This CDR3 comprises 17 residues. The CDR3 nucleotides are TGCGCTGTAGGGGAAGCGGACAGGGTTTGGCATAACTACGAGCAGTACTTC. It specifies CAVGEADRVWHNYEQYF.

The chain carries TRBV5-1 and TRBJ2-5; D might be TRBD1 (6 bases). Germline V gives CDR1 SGHRS, CDR2 YFSETQ. The length of the CDR3 is 14 residues. Trimming stripped 0 bases from V and 3 bases from J, with 9 bases between. The CDR3 sequence is CASSLGQAEETQYF. CDR3 nucleotides: TGCGCCAGCAGCTTGGGACAGGCAGAAGAGACCCAGTACTTC. The entire variable domain, with the rest obtained from reference TRBV5-1 and TRBJ2-5, is as follows: KAGVTQTPRYLIKTRGQQVTLSCSPISGHRSVSWYQQTPGQGLQFLFEYFSETQRNKGNFPGRFSGRQFSNSRSEMNVSTLELGDSALYLCASSLGQAEETQYFGPGTRLLVL.

This clone was seen a handful of times. Other DNA sequences from this sample encode an identical CDR3 as well. The V and J genes are TRBV27 and TRBJ2-7, with D unclear. V was trimmed by 4 bases and J by 3 bases, leaving 4 bases between them. The CDR3 covers 11 residues. The germline V gene has CDR1 MNHEY and CDR2 SMNVEV (reference sequence). In DNA, the CDR3 is TGTGCCAGCAGTTCCAGCTACGAGCAGTACTTC. It encodes CASSSSYEQYF.

The V and J genes are TRBV5-1 and TRBJ1-1, with TRBD1 identical over 7 bases. Germline V gene data show CDR1 as SGHRS and CDR2 as YFSETQ. V lost 0 bases, J lost 4 bases, and 3 bases stayed unmatched. This CDR3 spans 14 amino acids. CDR3 coding DNA: TGCGCCAGCAGCTTGGGACAGGGTGCCACTGAAGCTTTCTTT. It yields the protein CASSLGQGATEAFF.

This sequence joins TRBV28 and TRBJ2-7; no clear D. The CDR3 spans 15 residues. CDR1 is MDHEN and CDR2 is SYDVKM in the germline V gene. The ends were cut back, 3 bases at V and 0 bases at J, with 12 bases in the middle. DNA for the CDR3: TGTGCCAGCAGTTTTGTTCAGGCGAGCTCCTACGAGCAGTACTTC. Its translation is CASSFVQASSYEQYF.

The genes are TRBV4-1 and TRBJ2-7; no clear D gene. This CDR3 spans 15 amino acids. Germline V CDR1 and CDR2: MGHRA, YSYEKL. V lost 7 bases and J lost 1, with 17 bases in between. The CDR3 DNA sequence: TGCGCCAGCAAAGCCCTTCTTGGAGAATCCTACGAGCAGTACTTC. This encodes CASKALLGESYEQYF.